The 30 T cell receptor beta chains below were found in one sample sequenced in a study of T cell changes during pregnancy in multiple sclerosis. Generated by immunoSEQ multiplex PCR, the TCRdb table keeps only in-frame clones and is missing some. The data show some 60,000 clones, 75% to 90% seen once. Sample: CD4+ T cells from peripheral blood mononuclear cells, taken in the third trimester of pregnancy. These receptors were obtained from a female donor with multiple sclerosis, enrolled in a pregnancy study.

This clone appeared a single time. The chain employs TRBV2 and TRBJ2-7; 9 bases agree with TRBD1. With 5 bases clipped from V and 2 bases from J, the junction kept 4 bases outside the gene matches. This CDR3 has 14 residues. The V gene's germline CDR1 is SNHLY and CDR2 FYNNEI. For the CDR3, the DNA is TGTGCCAGCAGTTTGGACAGGGGCCCCTACGAGCAGTACTTC. The encoded protein is CASSLDRGPYEQYF.

The chain employs TRBV18 and TRBJ1-3, with a tentative D call TRBD1 (6 bases). V gave up 4 bases and J gave up 7 bases, with 11 bases separating them. CDR1 is KGHSH, CDR2 LQKENI, per germline. CDR3 length: 13 amino acids. The CDR3: CASSRGQGNTIYF. The CDR3 DNA reads TGTGCCAGCTCACGGGGCCAGGGGAACACCATATATTTT.

V and J are TRBV5-1 and TRBJ2-1, with 9 bases matching TRBD2. This CDR3 region has 15 residues. The germline V gene encodes CDR1 SGHRS and CDR2 YFSETQ. With V trimmed by 4 bases and J by 2 bases, 4 bases remained unmatched. The CDR3 reads CASSLGLATYNEQFF. DNA of the CDR3: TGCGCCAGCAGCCTGGGACTAGCAACCTACAATGAGCAGTTCTTC.

V is TRBV7-3 and J is TRBJ1-1, with TRBD1 as a possible D gene (6 bases). The V and J ends lost 5 bases and 1 base respectively, with 8 bases between them. The CDR3 is made up of 13 amino acids. The V gene's germline CDR1 is SGHTA and CDR2 FQGTGA. CDR3 protein: CASSKQGNTEAFF. DNA for the CDR3: TGTGCCAGCAGCAAACAGGGGAACACTGAAGCTTTCTTT.

This chain joins TRBV6-6 and TRBJ1-5, with TRBD1 identical over 8 bases. The CDR3 covers 16 residues. J lost 3 bases, V lost 6 bases, and 10 bases had no gene match. Per germline, CDR1 MNHNY and CDR2 SVGAGI (reference sequence). The CDR3: CASRAGTGGPNQPQHF. CDR3 nucleotides: TGTGCCAGCAGGGCAGGGACAGGCGGGCCCAATCAGCCCCAGCATTTT.

This chain links TRBV5-1 with TRBJ1-5; D call uncertain. Germline V gene sequence: CDR1 SGHRS, CDR2 YFSETQ. The CDR3 extends over 14 amino acids. The ends were cut back, 4 bases at V and 4 bases at J, with 12 bases in the middle. The CDR3 protein is CASSPEGDNQPQHF. DNA for the CDR3: TGCGCCAGCAGCCCGGAAGGAGATAATCAGCCCCAGCATTTT.

The chain uses TRBV2 and TRBJ1-2; tentatively, D is TRBD1 (5 bases). The CDR3 extends over 11 amino acids. Per the germline V gene, CDR1 is SNHLY and CDR2 is FYNNEI. Trimming shortened V by 5 bases and J by 7 bases, and 8 bases separated the two germline ends. In DNA form, the CDR3 reads TGTGCCAGCAGTTACCAGGGTGGCTACACCTTC. It codes for CASSYQGGYTF.

The chain links TRBV30 to TRBJ2-3; 7 positions agree with TRBD1. Germline trimming cut 3 bases from V and 3 bases from J; bases unmatched to any gene: 12. The CDR3 loop spans 16 amino acids. Germline CDR1 and CDR2: GTSNPN and SVGIG (reference sequence). The CDR3 spells CAWRPGQVIGTDTQYF. The CDR3 DNA is TGTGCCTGGAGGCCCGGACAGGTCATAGGGACAGATACGCAGTATTTT.

The V call is TRBV7-9, the J call TRBJ2-2; the D gene is possibly TRBD2 (6 bases). Trimming removed 2 bases from V and 6 bases from J, with 13 bases in between. The germline gives CDR1 SEHNR, CDR2 FQNEAQ (reference sequence). The length of the CDR3 is 15 residues. Here the CDR3 DNA reads TGTGCCAGCAGCTTAAGCACTAGCCCGGCCGGGGAGCTGTTTTTT. Amino acids: CASSLSTSPAGELFF. Looking up the rest from reference TRBV7-9 and TRBJ2-2 gives the full variable domain: DTGVSQNPRHKITKRGQNVTFRCDPISEHNRLYWYRQTLGQGPEFLTYFQNEAQLEKSRLLSDRFSAERPKGSFSTLEIQRTEQGDSAMYLCASSLSTSPAGELFFGEGSRLTVL.

V and J are TRBV19 and TRBJ2-1; TRBD1 matches 7 bases. Trimming at V came to 6 bases and at J to 2 bases, leaving 7 bases not matched to a gene. The CDR3 is 15 amino acids. Germline V gives CDR1 LNHDA, CDR2 SQIVND (reference sequence). CDR3 sequence reads: CASRRQGLTYNEQFF. The CDR3 coding sequence is TGTGCCAGTAGGAGACAGGGCCTAACCTACAATGAGCAGTTCTTC.

The chain is built from TRBV7-3 and TRBJ2-1; TRBD2 matches at 12 bases. This CDR3 region has 12 residues. The germline gives CDR1 SGHTA, CDR2 FQGTGA. The ends lost 8 bases at V and 10 bases at J; junction bases unmatched: 3. The CDR3 loop reads CASSTSGGEQFF. CDR3 nucleotide sequence: TGTGCCAGCTCGACTAGCGGGGGAGAGCAGTTCTTC.

This chain joins TRBV9 and TRBJ1-1; D possibly corresponds to TRBD1 (5 bases). This CDR3 has 17 amino acids. CDR1 and CDR2 (germline): SGDLS, YYNGEE. Trimming cost V 0 bases and J 1 base, with 16 bases left between them. The CDR3 protein is CASSVGIWGRENTEAFF. The CDR3 DNA follows: TGTGCCAGCAGCGTAGGCATTTGGGGGAGGGAGAACACTGAAGCTTTCTTT. Supplemented by reference TRBV9 and TRBJ1-1, the full variable domain reads DSGVTQTPKHLITATGQRVTLRCSPRSGDLSVYWYQQSLDQGLQFLIQYYNGEERAKGNILERFSAQQFPDLHSELNLSSLELGDSALYFCASSVGIWGRENTEAFFGQGTRLTVV.

The V and J genes are TRBV2 and TRBJ2-7; maybe TRBD2 (7 bases). The CDR3 runs 14 residues. The V gene lost 5 bases and the J gene lost 2 bases, with 13 bases spanning the gap. Looked up from germline, CDR1 is SNHLY and CDR2 is FYNNEI. The CDR3 bases are TGTGCCAGCAGTTGGGGGGGGGCCCCCTACGAGCAGTACTTC. This sequence encodes CASSWGGAPYEQYF.

The chain has TRBV5-1 and TRBJ1-1; 9 bases line up with TRBD1. The V and J ends lost 4 bases and 1 base, in that order; junction bases with no gene match: 5. CDR3 size: 15 residues. From germline, CDR1 is SGHRS and CDR2 YFSETQ. This CDR3 reads CASSPQGAENTEAFF. In DNA form, the CDR3 reads TGCGCCAGCAGCCCACAGGGGGCAGAGAACACTGAAGCTTTCTTT.

This sequence joins TRBV11-2 and TRBJ2-5; TRBD2 agrees at 7 bases. The J segment lost 4 bases and the V segment lost 5 bases, leaving 7 bases of the junction unmatched. This CDR3 has 14 amino acids. Germline values: CDR1 SGHAT, CDR2 FQNNGV. CDR3: CASSRLGGGETQYF. The CDR3 coding sequence is TGTGCCAGCAGCCGATTGGGCGGGGGAGAGACCCAGTACTTC.

The chain combines TRBV7-2 with TRBJ2-7; 10 bases align to TRBD2. V gave up 1 base and J gave up 3 bases; unmatched junction bases: 6. The CDR3 contains 16 residues. Looked up from germline, CDR1 is SGHTA and CDR2 is FQGNSA. CDR3 protein: CASSLGGLAGVYEQYF. The CDR3 DNA reads as TGTGCCAGCAGCTTAGGGGGCCTAGCGGGAGTCTACGAGCAGTACTTC.

The chain couples TRBV9 to TRBJ1-3; 11 bases match TRBD1. The CDR3 consists of 17 residues. The germline gives CDR1 SGDLS, CDR2 YYNGEE. V shed 0 bases, J shed 4 bases, and the junction held 6 bases outside the gene matches. CDR3 nucleotide sequence: TGTGCCAGCAGCGTAGAAGTAGGACAGGGGGCCGGAAACACCATATATTTT. Translated: CASSVEVGQGAGNTIYF. Complete variable domain (other parts from reference TRBV9 and TRBJ1-3): DSGVTQTPKHLITATGQRVTLRCSPRSGDLSVYWYQQSLDQGLQFLIQYYNGEERAKGNILERFSAQQFPDLHSELNLSSLELGDSALYFCASSVEVGQGAGNTIYFGEGSWLTVV.

This clone was seen only a few times. This chain joins TRBV27 and TRBJ1-1, with 10 bases matching TRBD1. The junction had 5 bases not matched to a gene; V was cut back by 8 bases and J by 5 bases. The CDR3 extends over 13 amino acids. Germline loops: CDR1 MNHEY, CDR2 SMNVEV (reference sequence). CDR3 in amino acids: CASFRQGATEAFF. The CDR3 DNA reads TGTGCCAGCTTCCGACAGGGGGCAACTGAAGCTTTCTTT.

The chain combines TRBV19 with TRBJ2-2, with 9 bases identical to TRBD2. Germline assignment: CDR1 LNHDA and CDR2 SQIVND (reference sequence). The V gene end was trimmed by 3 bases and the J gene end by 8 bases; junction bases not matched to a gene: 7. The CDR3 runs 15 residues. CDR3: CASSILAGRGGELFF. CDR3 in DNA: TGTGCCAGTAGTATCCTAGCGGGGCGAGGTGGGGAGCTGTTTTTT.

The chain combines TRBV27 with TRBJ1-2, with TRBD1 identical over 7 bases. The CDR3 spans 13 residues. After removal of 7 bases from V and 7 bases from J, the junction contained 9 bases not matched to a gene. The germline gives CDR1 MNHEY, CDR2 SMNVEV (reference sequence). Written as DNA, the CDR3 is TGTGCCAGCAAGGGCAGGGGGTCCTCTGGCTACACCTTC. Its translation: CASKGRGSSGYTF.

V usage is TRBV5-1 and J usage is TRBJ2-7, with a possible D match to TRBD1 (5 bases). This CDR3 comprises 13 residues. CDR1 and CDR2 from the germline V gene are SGHRS and YFSETQ. V was clipped by 2 bases and J by 5 bases, with 11 bases between them. For the CDR3, the DNA is TGCGCCAGCAGCTTAGACAGAGCCAACGAGCAGTACTTC. Translated: CASSLDRANEQYF.

The rearrangement joins TRBV6-5 to TRBJ1-2, with D maybe TRBD1 (6 bases). Germline-derived CDR1 and CDR2 are MNHEY and SVGAGI. The V end lost 0 bases, the J end lost 8 bases, and 13 bases lay between the germline ends. CDR3 length equals 14 residues. The CDR3 DNA follows: TGTGCCAGCAGTTACTCGTTACAGGGCATGGGCTACACCTTC. Residues: CASSYSLQGMGYTF.

Regarding this clone: One junction end disagrees with the germline gene, perhaps due to a read error. At the DNA level, this CDR3 is encoded by other sequences in the same sample as well. The chain employs TRBV9 and TRBJ2-3, with 10 bases identical to TRBD1. The length of the CDR3 is 16 residues. The germline V gene has CDR1 SGDLS and CDR2 YYNGEE. CDR3 loop: CASSSFGQGDTDTQYF. CDR3 nucleotides: TGTGCCAGCAGTTCTTTCGGACAGGGGGATACAGATACACAGTATTTT.

The genes are TRBV19 and TRBJ1-6, with a tentative D call TRBD1 (6 bases). V was clipped by 6 bases and J by 9 bases, with 18 bases between them. Germline assignment: CDR1 LNHDA and CDR2 SQIVND (reference sequence). The CDR3 has 15 amino acids. The CDR3 DNA sequence: TGTGCCAGTAGACCCCCACAGGGATTGGCTTCACCCCTCCACTTT. As protein: CASRPPQGLASPLHF.

The chain is built from TRBV7-9 and TRBJ2-1, with a weak D call TRBD1 (6 bases). From germline, CDR1 is SEHNR and CDR2 FQNEAQ (reference sequence). Trimming stripped 11 bases from V and 5 bases from J, with 22 bases between. The CDR3 length is 15 residues. The CDR3 DNA reads as TGTGCCGGCCGAAGGGGGATAAGTCCTAACAATGAGCAGTTCTTC. This translates into CAGRRGISPNNEQFF. Variable domain in full (rest from reference TRBV7-9 and TRBJ2-1): DTGVSQNPRHKITKRGQNVTFRCDPISEHNRLYWYRQTLGQGPEFLTYFQNEAQLEKSRLLSDRFSAERPKGSFSTLEIQRTEQGDSAMYLCAGRRGISPNNEQFFGPGTRLTVL.

V and J are TRBV10-2 and TRBJ2-5, with 8 positions matching TRBD2. The CDR3 has 16 residues. Germline V gives CDR1 WSHSY, CDR2 SAAADI. With 2 bases clipped from V and 5 bases from J, the junction kept 10 bases outside the gene matches. CDR3: CASSEVAGNLGETQYF. The DNA for the CDR3 is TGCGCCAGCAGTGAGGTAGCGGGAAACTTGGGGGAGACCCAGTACTTC.

The V gene is TRBV19, the J gene TRBJ1-2, with 9 bases aligning to TRBD1. There are 14 residues in the CDR3. Trimming cost V 7 bases and J 6 bases; bases outside gene matches: 9. Germline V lookup: CDR1 LNHDA, CDR2 SQIVND (reference sequence). The CDR3 bases are TGTGCCAGTACCACGGGACAGGGTGCTGATGGCTACACCTTC. Its translation: CASTTGQGADGYTF. The full variable domain, rest sourced from reference TRBV19 and TRBJ1-2, is DGGITQSPKYLFRKEGQNVTLSCEQNLNHDAMYWYRQDPGQGLRLIYYSQIVNDFQKGDIAEGYSVSREKKESFPLTVTSAQKNPTAFYLCASTTGQGADGYTFGSGTRLTVV.

The chain recombines TRBV4-2 with TRBJ1-5; 7 bases align to TRBD1. Per germline, CDR1 LGHNA and CDR2 YNFKEQ. Unmatched junction bases numbered 3, after V lost 3 bases and J lost 4 bases. The length of the CDR3 is 14 residues. Written as DNA, the CDR3 is TGTGCCAGCAGCCAGGGGACAGCTAATCAGCCCCAGCATTTT. Protein sequence: CASSQGTANQPQHF.

J is TRBJ2-5 and V is TRBV19; 9 nucleotides line up with TRBD2. Unmatched junction bases numbered 10, after V lost 3 bases and J lost 5 bases. Germline V gene lookup returns CDR1 LNHDA and CDR2 SQIVND (reference sequence). This CDR3 is built from 16 residues. The DNA of the CDR3 is TGTGCCAGTAGTATTGGGGCGGCTAGCGGGACTGAGACCCAGTACTTC. It translates to CASSIGAASGTETQYF.

In this sample, this clone turned up a few times. The J gene is TRBJ1-3, the V gene TRBV6-1; TRBD1 aligns across 9 bases. Germline CDR1 reads MNHNS; CDR2 reads SASEGT. V gave up 6 bases and J gave up 7 bases; unmatched junction bases: 1. The CDR3 spans 12 residues. Here the CDR3 reads CASRTGGNTIYF. CDR3 sequence (DNA): TGTGCCAGCAGGACAGGGGGGAACACCATATATTTT.